A selection of T cell receptor beta chains follows, all from one sample in a study of memory CD4+ T cells and cytomegalovirus serostatus. Sequenced by immunoSEQ multiplex PCR; TCRdb stores in-frame clones only, minus some. Of 40,000 to 55,000 clones listed, 65% to 85% were seen once; the top ten hold 2%. The sequenced material came from memory CD4+ T cells from blood. These receptors originate from an adult in good health and CMV-seropositive. The CDR3 runs from the conserved cysteine through the conserved F or W. The D gene is left open where the match is weak. Only part of the rows carry a size: once, few, many, or a class if the clone is expanded.

D gene,V gene,clone size,J gene,CDR3 length,CDR3 DNA,CDR3 protein
TRBD1,TRBV6-6,-,TRBJ1-1,12,TGTGCCAGCAGTCCGAGGGGGCGCGGGGCTTTCTTT,CASSPRGRGAFF
-,TRBV2,-,TRBJ1-5,16,TGTGCCAGCAGTGAAGACAGGGCCCTAACGCAATGGCCCCAGCATTTT,CASSEDRALTQWPQHF
-,TRBV7-8,-,TRBJ2-3,14,TGTGCCAGCAGCTACGGGGGGCGCACAGATACGCAGTATTTT,CASSYGGRTDTQYF
-,TRBV20-1,-,TRBJ2-7,11,TGCAGTGCTAGATTTATCTACGAGCAGTACTTC,CSARFIYEQYF
-,TRBV5-4,medium-sized,TRBJ1-2,13,TGTGCCAGCAGCTTTAACTCGGGTTATGGCTACACCTTC,CASSFNSGYGYTF
-,TRBV5-1,-,TRBJ2-7,14,TGCGCCAGCAGCTCAGAGGGCAGGGCCTACGAGCAGTACTTC,CASSSEGRAYEQYF
TRBD2,TRBV6-1,-,TRBJ2-3,16,TGTGCCAGCAGTGGAGGACTAGCGGGCCTCGTAGATACGCAGTATTTT,CASSGGLAGLVDTQYF
-,TRBV15,-,TRBJ1-1,14,TGTGCCACCAGCAGAAAGACAGGAGGTGGTGAAGCTTTCTTT,CATSRKTGGGEAFF
TRBD2,TRBV5-4,-,TRBJ2-3,16,TGTGCCAGCAGCCGACGGGGGGGACCTAGCACAGATACGCAGTATTTT,CASSRRGGPSTDTQYF
-,TRBV28,-,TRBJ1-2,12,TGTGCCAGCAGAGACAGCAACTATGGCTACACCTTC,CASRDSNYGYTF
-,TRBV19,-,TRBJ1-5,13,TGTGCCAGTACCGGTTCGCTCAATCAGCCCCAGCATTTT,CASTGSLNQPQHF
TRBD1,TRBV15,-,TRBJ2-7,14,TGTGCCACGACCCGGGACAGGAATACCTACGAGCAGTACTTC,CATTRDRNTYEQYF
-,TRBV7-9,-,TRBJ2-5,15,TGTGCCAGCAGCTTAGCGCCGGACACCCAAGAGACCCAGTACTTC,CASSLAPDTQETQYF
-,TRBV6-6,-,TRBJ1-3,12,TGTGCCAGCAAACCCACTGGGGGGACCATATATTTT,CASKPTGGTIYF
-,TRBV5-1,-,TRBJ2-7,14,TGCGCCAGCAGCTCGGGACCGGGGACCCTGGAGCAGTACTTC,CASSSGPGTLEQYF
-,TRBV19,-,TRBJ1-5,15,TGTGCCAGTAGTATGGGACTCCGGGGATATCAGCCCCAGCATTTT,CASSMGLRGYQPQHF
TRBD2,TRBV18,-,TRBJ2-7,16,TGTGCCAGCTCACATTCCGGGACTAGCGGGATCTACGAGCAGTACTTC,CASSHSGTSGIYEQYF
-,TRBV9,-,TRBJ2-2,15,TGTGCCAGCAGCGTAGAGGGGACGAACACCGGGGAGCTGTTTTTT,CASSVEGTNTGELFF
-,TRBV6-5,few,TRBJ1-4,15,TGTGCCAGCAGTTACTCTCAGCGGAATAATGAAAAACTGTTTTTT,CASSYSQRNNEKLFF
TRBD1,TRBV7-2,-,TRBJ2-7,13,TGTGCCAGCAGCTGGGACAGCTCCTACGAGCAGTACTTC,CASSWDSSYEQYF
-,TRBV5-6,-,TRBJ2-5,14,TGTGCCAGCAGCTTGATGTCAGGGAAAAAGACCCAGTACTTC,CASSLMSGKKTQYF
TRBD2,TRBV4-1,-,TRBJ2-5,14,TGCGCCAGCAGCCTGGGCGGGGGGCAAGAGACCCAGTACTTC,CASSLGGGQETQYF
-,TRBV18,-,TRBJ1-1,13,TGTGCCAGCTCACAGGGACACACTACCGAAGCTTTCTTT,CASSQGHTTEAFF
TRBD2,TRBV18,-,TRBJ2-3,14,TGTGCCAGCTCACAGGGACTAGGTACAGATACGCAGTATTTT,CASSQGLGTDTQYF
-,TRBV19,once,TRBJ2-2,15,TGTGCCAGTAGTATAAGCCAGCGGCCCACCGGGGAGCTGTTTTTT,CASSISQRPTGELFF
-,TRBV14,-,TRBJ2-3,12,TGTGCCAGCAGCCAAGGGAAGTATACGCAGTATTTT,CASSQGKYTQYF
-,TRBV7-9,-,TRBJ2-3,14,TGTGCCAGCTGGCGCGCGTCTAGCACAGATACGCAGTATTTT,CASWRASSTDTQYF
-,TRBV5-5,-,TRBJ1-5,15,TGTGCCAGCAGCCTACTGACTAACTCCAATCAGCCCCAGCATTTT,CASSLLTNSNQPQHF
TRBD2,TRBV5-4,-,TRBJ2-7,15,TGTGCCAGCAGCGCAGGACTAGCGGGAGCCTACGAGCAGTACTTC,CASSAGLAGAYEQYF
-,TRBV7-2,-,TRBJ1-5,14,TGTGCCAGCAGCTCTGAGGGCCTGAGGCAGCCCCAGCATTTT,CASSSEGLRQPQHF
TRBD2,TRBV10-2,-,TRBJ2-3,13,TGCGCCAGCAGGACTAGCAGCACAGATACGCAGTATTTT,CASRTSSTDTQYF
-,TRBV7-3,-,TRBJ1-3,15,TGTGCCAGCAGCTCTTCAGGGAGCTCTGGAAACACCATATATTTT,CASSSSGSSGNTIYF
-,TRBV6-1,-,TRBJ2-7,17,TGTGCCAGCAGTGGCTCTCGGACGCCAGACCGCTCCTACGAGCAGTACTTC,CASSGSRTPDRSYEQYF